This T cell receptor (beta chain) appears in the sequencing data of a study of cytomegalovirus exposure and HLA in healthy donors. Study summary: A previous analysis identified around 120 million unique TCR beta sequences derived from roughly 190 million T cells.

With 60 Vbeta and 13 Jbeta primers, the PCR was carried out. Method: immunoSEQ multiplex PCR; TCRdb's copy keeps in-frame clones and lacks some. In the table there are about 100,000 clones, under 80% of which are singletons. On this clone: Its specificity is not known.

Per germline, CDR1 MNHNY and CDR2 SVGAGI (reference sequence). The V end lost 5 bases, the J end lost 3 bases, and 13 bases lay between the germline ends. This CDR3 comprises 14 residues. Donors had nominal health at sampling but likely had unrecorded immune exposures. Notes on the study in general: Many donors carried some public TCRs, although rarity characterized most TCR sequences. TCR beta V segments were, for the most part, productive about 87% or about 30% of the time in an earlier analysis.

The receptor was isolated from a woman aged 18-30 years in good health and CMV-seropositive. The chain carries TRBV6-6 and TRBJ1-1; maybe TRBD1 (5 bases). The sample was PBMCs. The CDR3 here is CASSKTGPDTEAFF. The CDR3 region has the DNA TGTGCCAGCAGTAAAACAGGTCCCGACACTGAAGCTTTCTTT.